This T cell receptor (beta chain) was recovered during a study of CD8+ T cells in alopecia areata. Study-wide findings and caveats: Lesional scalp displayed greater clonality than normal scalp, most notably in alopecia totalis/universalis.

About this clone itself: Its antigen is not known.

Sequencing templates came from extracted RNA that was reverse transcribed into cDNA. The assay was immunoSEQ multiplex PCR, and TCRdb's table has in-frame clones only and misses some. The repertoire holds about 200,000 clones, with roughly three fifths as singletons. The sequence was collected from a human donor in good health. Material: CD8+ T cells sorted from blood.

The CDR3 DNA is TGTGCCAGCCAGGGGTGGACGGCGGGCACAGATACGCAGTATTTT. This encodes CASQGWTAGTDTQYF. The rearrangement links TRBV27 to TRBJ2-3; D is possibly TRBD1 (6 bases). Germline CDR1 MNHEY, CDR2 SMNVEV (reference sequence). The V and J ends lost 8 bases and 1 base respectively, with 16 bases between them. The CDR3 runs to 15 residues.